This TCR beta chain was profiled in a study of T cells in Graves' hyperthyroidism and ophthalmopathy. Study-wide context: Before any treatment, at initial diagnosis, peripheral blood was collected.

A remark on this clonotype: Its specificity is unknown.

Overall study results and limits: Ophthalmopathy, which appeared later, was predicted by the model a median 6.5 months before onset.

Amplification yielded TCR beta CDR3 regions, with RNA transcripts as the source. The HTBI set primed first-round TCR CDR3 RT-PCR. TCRdb re-analysed the multiplex PCR reads in MiXCR, keeping a single row per CDR3 protein. The repertoire holds over 650,000 distinct CDR3 sequences, with roughly 15% as singletons. The CDR3 has 14 residues. Germline V gene lookup returns CDR1 ENHRY and CDR2 SYGVKD. Trimming cost V 1 base and J 1 base, with 8 bases left between them. If no ophthalmopathy progression occurred within 18 months, Graves' hyperthyroidism was stable. The patients, who ranged from 18 to 65 in age, presented with newly diagnosed hyperthyroidism lasting under 2 months.

The gene calls are TRBV10-3 and TRBJ2-7; D remains unclear. The TCR comes from a man aged 18 to 30 with Graves' hyperthyroidism. Sequencing was done on a sample of blood. The CDR3 DNA is TGTGCCATCAGTGAGTGGGTGTCGTCCTACGAGCAGTACTTC. This sequence encodes CAISEWVSSYEQYF.